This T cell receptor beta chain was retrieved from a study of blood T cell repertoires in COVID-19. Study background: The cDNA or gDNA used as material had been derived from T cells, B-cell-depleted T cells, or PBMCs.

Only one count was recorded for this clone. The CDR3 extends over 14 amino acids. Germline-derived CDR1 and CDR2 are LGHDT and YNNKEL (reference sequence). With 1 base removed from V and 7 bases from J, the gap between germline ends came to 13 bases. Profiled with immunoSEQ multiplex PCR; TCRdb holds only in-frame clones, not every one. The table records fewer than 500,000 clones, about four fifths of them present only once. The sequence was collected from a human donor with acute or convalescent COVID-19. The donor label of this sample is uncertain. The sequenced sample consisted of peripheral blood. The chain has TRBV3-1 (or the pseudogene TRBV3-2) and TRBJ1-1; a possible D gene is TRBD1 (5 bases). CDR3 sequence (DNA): TGTGCCAGCAGCCAAGTCAACAGACAGAATGAAGCTTTCTTT. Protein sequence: CASSQVNRQNEAFF.